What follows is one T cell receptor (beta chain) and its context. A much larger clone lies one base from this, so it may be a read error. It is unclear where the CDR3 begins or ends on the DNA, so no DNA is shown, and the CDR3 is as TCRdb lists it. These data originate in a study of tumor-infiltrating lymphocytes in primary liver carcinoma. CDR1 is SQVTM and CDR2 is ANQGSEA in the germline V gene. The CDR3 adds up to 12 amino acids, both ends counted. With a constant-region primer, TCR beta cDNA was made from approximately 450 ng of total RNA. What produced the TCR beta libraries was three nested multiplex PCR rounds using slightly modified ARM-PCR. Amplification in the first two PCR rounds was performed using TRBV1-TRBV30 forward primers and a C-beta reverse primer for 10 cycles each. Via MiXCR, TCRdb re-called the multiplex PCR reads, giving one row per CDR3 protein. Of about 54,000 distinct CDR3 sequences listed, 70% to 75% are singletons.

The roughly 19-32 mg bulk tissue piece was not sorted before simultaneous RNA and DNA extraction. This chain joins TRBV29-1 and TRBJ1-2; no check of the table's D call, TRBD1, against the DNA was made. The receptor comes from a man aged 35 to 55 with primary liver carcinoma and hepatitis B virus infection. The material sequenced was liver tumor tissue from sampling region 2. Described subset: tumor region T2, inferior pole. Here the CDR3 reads CSVGTGTYGCTF.